This T cell receptor (beta chain) comes out of a study of control samples from healthy donors and cancer patients. The CDR3 extends over 13 amino acids. The germline CDR1 and CDR2 sequences are MNHEY and SVGAGI. V gave up 6 bases and J gave up 1 base, with 9 bases separating them. The method was immunoSEQ multiplex PCR; TCRdb's version includes in-frame clones alone and lacks a portion of them. The sample lists 70,000 to 75,000 clones; 94% were seen once. What was sequenced was blood. The sequence came from a woman in her twenties or thirties in good health. The chain recombines TRBV6-5 with TRBJ2-5; possible D gene TRBD2, 6 bases. The CDR3 is CASRHSGQETQYF. The CDR3 DNA follows: TGTGCCAGCAGACATAGCGGCCAAGAGACCCAGTACTTC.